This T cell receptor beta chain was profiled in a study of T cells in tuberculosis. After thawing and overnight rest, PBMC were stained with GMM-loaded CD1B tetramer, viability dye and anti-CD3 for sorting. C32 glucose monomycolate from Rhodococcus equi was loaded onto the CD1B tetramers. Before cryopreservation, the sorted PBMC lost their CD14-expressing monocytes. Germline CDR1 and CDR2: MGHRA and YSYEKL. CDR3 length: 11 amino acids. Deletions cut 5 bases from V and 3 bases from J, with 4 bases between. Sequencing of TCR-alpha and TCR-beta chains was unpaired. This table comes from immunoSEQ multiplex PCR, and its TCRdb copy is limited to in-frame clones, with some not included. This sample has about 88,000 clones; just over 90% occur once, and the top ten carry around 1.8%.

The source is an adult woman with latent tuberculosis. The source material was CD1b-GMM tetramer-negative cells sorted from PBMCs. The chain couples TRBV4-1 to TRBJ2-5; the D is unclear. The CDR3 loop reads CASSTEETQYF. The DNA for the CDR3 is TGCGCCAGCAGCACTGAAGAGACCCAGTACTTC.